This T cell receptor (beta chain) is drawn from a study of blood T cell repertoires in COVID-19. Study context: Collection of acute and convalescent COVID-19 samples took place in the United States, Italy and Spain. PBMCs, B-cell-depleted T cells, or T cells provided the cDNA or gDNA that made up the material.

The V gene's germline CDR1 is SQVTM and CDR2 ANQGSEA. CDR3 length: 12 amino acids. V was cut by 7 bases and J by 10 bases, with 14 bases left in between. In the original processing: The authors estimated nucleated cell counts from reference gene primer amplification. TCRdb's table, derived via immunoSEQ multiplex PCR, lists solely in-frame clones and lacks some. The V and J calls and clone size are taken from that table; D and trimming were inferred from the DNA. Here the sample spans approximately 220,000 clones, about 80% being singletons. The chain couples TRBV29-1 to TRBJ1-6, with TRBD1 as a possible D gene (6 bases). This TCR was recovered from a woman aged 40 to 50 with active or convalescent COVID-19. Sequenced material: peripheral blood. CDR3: CSAGRGGSPLHF. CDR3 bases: TGCAGCGCCGGCAGGGGTGGATCACCCCTCCACTTT.